These 14 T cell receptor beta chains came from one sample sequenced in a study of vaccination and CD4 T cells after COVID-19. Treatment here: roughly 10-day PBMC culture with coronavirus spike peptide pools or control peptides (ViraFEST assay). Their recognized antigens are unknown. The Oncomine TCR Beta short-read assay was applied to DNA of cultured CD4+ T cells. One entry per CDR3 protein results from TCRdb running MiXCR on the PCR reads. The repertoire holds around 3,900 distinct CDR3 sequences, with roughly 20% as singletons. Sequenced input: CD4+ T cells from blood, cultured in vitro. These receptors all come from a human donor who had recovered from COVID-19.

This clonotype was detected only a few times. V is TRBV10-3 and J is TRBJ1-5; 7 nucleotides agree with TRBD1. Germline CDR1 and CDR2: ENHRY and SYGVKD. Trimming at V came to 10 bases and at J to 6 bases, leaving 12 bases not matched to a gene. CDR3 length: 14 amino acids. DNA for the CDR3: TGTGCCACATGCCCCGAAGGGGGCGGTCAGCCCCAGCATTTT. The encoded protein is CATCPEGGGQPQHF.

The rearrangement uses TRBV11-3 and TRBJ2-1; D tentatively fits TRBD1 or TRBD2 (5 bases each). This CDR3 has 16 residues. Trimming shortened V by 1 base and J by 4 bases, and 14 bases separated the two germline ends. Germline CDR1 SGHNT, CDR2 YENEEA. CDR3 protein: CASSLGRGMGYNEQFF. CDR3 bases: TGTGCCAGCAGCTTAGGCCGGGGCATGGGGTACAATGAGCAGTTCTTC. The full variable domain, its missing parts supplied by reference TRBV11-3 and TRBJ2-1, is EAGVVQSPRYKIIEKKQPVAFWCNPISGHNTLYWYLQNLGQGPELLIRYENEEAVDDSQLPKDRFSAERLKGVDSTLKIQPAELGDSAVYLCASSLGRGMGYNEQFFGPGTRLTVL.

This clonotype is termed medium-sized. The chain couples TRBV7-6 to TRBJ1-1; D is possibly TRBD1 (5 bases). Germline V gene lookup returns CDR1 SGHVS and CDR2 FNYEAQ. Trimming left V 0 bases short and J 6 bases short, with 14 bases between. This CDR3 region has 15 residues. Here the CDR3 DNA reads TGTGCCAGCAGCTTAGCTGGGACGGGGTCCGCTGAAGCTTTCTTT. Its translation is CASSLAGTGSAEAFF. Combining the CDR3 with reference TRBV7-6 and TRBJ1-1 gives the whole variable domain GAGVSQSPRYKVTKRGQDVALRCDPISGHVSLYWYRQALGQGPEFLTYFNYEAQQDKSGLPNDRFSAERPEGSISTLTIQRTEQRDSAMYRCASSLAGTGSAEAFFGQGTRLTVV.

This chain joins TRBV2 and TRBJ2-3; 8 positions match TRBD2. The length of the CDR3 is 15 residues. Trimming took 8 bases from V and 2 from J; bases not matched to a gene: 9. Germline V gives CDR1 SNHLY, CDR2 FYNNEI. The CDR3 DNA sequence: TGTGCCAGCCGAAGGGTAGCGGGAAACACAGATACGCAGTATTTT. It yields the protein CASRRVAGNTDTQYF.

V is TRBV6-1 and J is TRBJ2-6, with a possible D match to TRBD2 (5 bases). Germline V CDR1 and CDR2: MNHNS, SASEGT. V was trimmed by 6 bases and J by 0 bases, leaving 12 bases between them. This CDR3 has 16 amino acids. CDR3 protein: CASSPTLASGANVLTF. The CDR3 region has the DNA TGTGCCAGCAGCCCGACTCTAGCCTCTGGGGCCAACGTCCTGACTTTC.

Only a few counts were recorded for this clonotype. This CDR3 reads CASSGSRQGKETQYF. For the CDR3, the DNA is TGCGCCAGCAGCGGGTCCCGCCAGGGGAAGGAGACCCAGTACTTC. This chain joins TRBV5-1 and TRBJ2-5; tentatively, D is TRBD1 (6 bases). V was trimmed by 4 bases and J by 5 bases, leaving 18 bases between them. From germline, CDR1 is SGHRS and CDR2 YFSETQ. This CDR3 spans 15 amino acids.

This clonotype rates as medium-sized (0.01 to 0.1%). This chain links TRBV30 with TRBJ1-1; TRBD1 matches 11 bases. CDR3 length equals 14 residues. V was clipped by 7 bases and J by 1 base; unmatched bases: 5. Germline assignment: CDR1 GTSNPN and CDR2 SVGIG (reference sequence). This CDR3 is CASDRGRGNTEAFF. The CDR3 DNA sequence: TGTGCCTCGGACAGGGGGCGCGGGAACACTGAAGCTTTCTTT.

V usage is TRBV7-3 and J usage is TRBJ2-6; D ambiguous. Germline lookup yields CDR1 SGHTA and CDR2 FQGTGA. Trimming pared 5 bases from V and 0 bases from J, leaving 8 bases between. The CDR3 has 15 amino acids. The CDR3, as DNA: TGTGCCAGCAGCCGAACCTACTCTGGGGCCAACGTCCTGACTTTC. This codes for CASSRTYSGANVLTF.

The chain combines TRBV12-5 with TRBJ2-7, with D tentatively TRBD1 or TRBD2 (7 bases each). The germline gives CDR1 LGHNT, CDR2 FRNRAP. This CDR3 has 13 amino acids. Trimming left V 5 bases short and J 7 bases short, with 15 bases between. The CDR3 DNA sequence: TGTGCTAGTGGTCCCCCAGGGGGGGGAGAGCAGTACTTC. As protein: CASGPPGGGEQYF.

As concerns this clonotype: A much more abundant neighbour one base away suggests this may be a read error. V gene TRBV2 combines with J gene TRBJ1-6; D perhaps matches TRBD1 (5 bases). The CDR3 loop spans 14 amino acids. The germline gives CDR1 SNHLY, CDR2 FYNNEI. The CDR3 DNA follows: TGTGCCAGCAGTGAAAGAGGGGTACGGTCACCCCCCCACTTT. Translated: CASSERGVRSPPHF.

The rearrangement joins TRBV5-1 to TRBJ2-1; perhaps D is TRBD1 or TRBD2 (5 bases each). The J call may be faulty, since TRBJ2-7 better matches the DNA end. Germline CDR1 SGHRS, CDR2 YFSETQ. The CDR3 totals 12 residues. CDR3 in DNA: TGCGCCAGCAGCTTTGGGGGTCCCGAGCAGTACTTC. It translates to CASSFGGPEQYF.

In this sample, this clonotype is medium-sized. DNA of the CDR3: TGTGCCAGCAGTTCCCTTTTTGGGCTATCCTATAATTCACCCCTCCACTTT. This sequence encodes CASSSLFGLSYNSPLHF. V usage is TRBV6-5 and J usage is TRBJ1-6; no reliable D call. Germline V gives CDR1 MNHEY, CDR2 SVGAGI. V gave up 4 bases and J gave up 1 base, with 14 bases separating them. The CDR3 covers 17 residues.

This clonotype was counted only a few times. This chain connects TRBV7-9 to TRBJ1-1, with D uncertain. Trimming took 4 bases from V and 8 from J, leaving 8 bases between them. CDR1 and CDR2 (germline): SEHNR, FQNEAQ (reference sequence). This CDR3 region has 11 residues. The CDR3 region is CASSSLLEAFF. CDR3 nucleotide sequence: TGTGCCAGCAGCTCGCTTCTCGAAGCTTTCTTT.

This chain joins TRBV5-8 and TRBJ2-5; the D gene is possibly TRBD1 (5 bases). This CDR3 has 14 amino acids. Germline V lookup: CDR1 SGHTS, CDR2 YDEGEE. The ends were cut back, 4 bases at V and 1 base at J, with 11 bases in the middle. Here the CDR3 reads CASSRWGSQETQYF. CDR3 bases: TGTGCCAGCAGCCGTTGGGGCTCCCAAGAGACCCAGTACTTC. The complete variable domain, with remaining parts taken from reference TRBV5-8 and TRBJ2-5, reads EAGVTQSPTHLIKTRGQQATLRCSPISGHTSVYWYQQALGLGLQFLLWYDEGEERNRGNFPPRFSGRQFPNYSSELNVNALELEDSALYLCASSRWGSQETQYFGPGTRLLVL.